These 18 T cell receptor beta chains originate from one sample sequenced in a study of blood T cell repertoires in COVID-19. Data came from immunoSEQ multiplex PCR; TCRdb stores just in-frame clones and leaves some out. Among about 120,000 clones listed, approximately 81% were seen once. The specimen was peripheral blood. All receptors derive from an elderly woman with acute or convalescent COVID-19.

J is TRBJ2-1 and V is TRBV18; TRBD1 might be the D (6 bases). Germline CDR1 reads KGHSH; CDR2 reads LQKENI. The CDR3 is made up of 14 amino acids. V was cut by 3 bases and J by 6 bases, with 12 bases left in between. The CDR3: CASSPAGTSNEQFF. For the CDR3, the DNA is TGTGCCAGCTCACCCGCCGGGACAAGCAATGAGCAGTTCTTC.

The V gene is TRBV11-1, the J gene TRBJ1-5, with 8 positions matching TRBD1. Looked up from germline, CDR1 is SGHAT and CDR2 is FQDESV (reference sequence). With V trimmed by 5 bases and J by 5 bases, 2 bases remained unmatched. CDR3 length: 13 residues. CDR3 in amino acids: CASSKDRDQPQHF. The CDR3 nucleotides are TGTGCCAGCAGCAAGGACAGGGATCAGCCCCAGCATTTT.

The chain uses TRBV24-1 and TRBJ1-2; 7 bases are shared with TRBD1. Germline assignment: CDR1 KGHDR and CDR2 SFDVKD. The CDR3 has 14 residues. The V gene end was trimmed by 2 bases and the J gene end by 4 bases; junction bases not matched to a gene: 3. The CDR3 here is CATSDSGTAYGYTF. CDR3 bases: TGTGCCACCAGTGATTCCGGGACAGCCTATGGCTACACCTTC.

V and J are TRBV11-2 and TRBJ2-2; D is unresolved. The CDR3 length is 15 residues. CDR1 is SGHAT and CDR2 is FQNNGV in the germline V gene. V dropped 1 base and J dropped 6 bases, with 12 bases sitting between them. As DNA, the CDR3 is TGTGCCAGCAGCTTAGGAAGCGCGCGGTCCGGGGAGCTGTTTTTT. This codes for CASSLGSARSGELFF.

This rearrangement joins TRBV6-6 to TRBJ1-3, with TRBD1 identical over 9 bases. The CDR3 has 16 amino acids. Germline CDR1 reads MNHNY; CDR2 reads SVGAGI (reference sequence). With 5 bases clipped from V and 4 bases from J, the junction kept 9 bases outside the gene matches. The CDR3 loop reads CASSPVQGAGGNTIYF. The CDR3, as DNA: TGTGCCAGCAGTCCCGTACAGGGGGCTGGAGGAAACACCATATATTTT.

This chain joins TRBV7-2 and TRBJ1-5, with D tentatively TRBD1 (6 bases). Germline assignment: CDR1 SGHTA and CDR2 FQGNSA. This CDR3 region has 13 residues. V lost 2 bases and J 4 bases, leaving 6 bases between the germline ends. The CDR3 DNA reads TGTGCCAGCAGCTTACAGGGGAATCAGCCCCAGCATTTT. It translates to CASSLQGNQPQHF. The full variable domain, with the rest looked up from reference TRBV7-2 and TRBJ1-5, is GAGVSQSPSNKVTEKGKDVELRCDPISGHTALYWYRQSLGQGLEFLIYFQGNSAPDKSGLPSDRFSAERTGGSVSTLTIQRTQQEDSAVYLCASSLQGNQPQHFGDGTRLSIL.

The CDR3 sequence is CASSLVGQGPSGNTIYF. CDR3 bases: TGTGCCAGCAGCTTGGTGGGACAGGGGCCTTCTGGAAACACCATATATTTT. The genes are TRBV5-4 and TRBJ1-3, with TRBD1 matching over 10 bases. The CDR3 runs to 17 residues. Trimming cost V 0 bases and J 1 base; bases outside gene matches: 4. Germline values: CDR1 SGHNT, CDR2 YYREEE (reference sequence).

The rearrangement links TRBV7-8 to TRBJ2-2, with 10 bases identical to TRBD2. The CDR3 runs to 17 residues. Losses at the gene ends were 1 base for V and 4 bases for J; bases not matched to a gene: 6. From germline, CDR1 is SGHVS and CDR2 FQNEAQ. CDR3 region: CASSLGLAGVGTGELFF. The DNA for the CDR3 is TGTGCCAGCAGCTTAGGGCTAGCGGGGGTCGGCACCGGGGAGCTGTTTTTT.

This rearrangement joins TRBV4-2 to TRBJ1-1, with 10 bases fitting TRBD1. Trimming took 0 bases from V and 4 from J; bases not matched to a gene: 5. Germline CDR1 and CDR2: LGHNA and YNFKEQ. The CDR3 totals 16 residues. In DNA, the CDR3 is TGTGCCAGCAGCCAAGATTGGGGGACAGGGGTCACTGAAGCTTTCTTT. Its protein product is CASSQDWGTGVTEAFF.

This chain uses TRBV15 with TRBJ1-4, with 7 bases that match TRBD1. Germline V gene lookup returns CDR1 LNHNV and CDR2 YYDKDF (reference sequence). The trim removed 4 bases at V and 5 bases at J, leaving 4 bases unmatched. The CDR3 covers 14 residues. This CDR3 reads CATSTRQGNEKLFF. In nucleotides, the CDR3 is TGTGCCACCAGCACCCGACAGGGAAATGAAAAACTGTTTTTT.

The rearrangement links TRBV2 to TRBJ2-2; D is unresolved. The CDR3 is 15 residues long. The V gene lost 1 base and the J gene lost 0 bases, with 6 bases spanning the gap. Germline V lookup: CDR1 SNHLY, CDR2 FYNNEI. As DNA, the CDR3 is TGTGCCAGCAGTGAAGTCAGGTCGAACACCGGGGAGCTGTTTTTT. This gives the protein CASSEVRSNTGELFF. Full variable domain (missing parts from reference TRBV2 and TRBJ2-2): EPEVTQTPSHQVTQMGQEVILRCVPISNHLYFYWYRQILGQKVEFLVSFYNNEISEKSEIFDDQFSVERPDGSNFTLKIRSTKLEDSAMYFCASSEVRSNTGELFFGEGSRLTVL.

The genes are TRBV4-2 and TRBJ1-1; TRBD1 aligns across 7 bases. After removal of 4 bases from V and 1 base from J, the junction contained 6 bases not matched to a gene. The germline gives CDR1 LGHNA, CDR2 YNFKEQ. CDR3 size: 15 residues. CDR3 amino acids: CASSPEQGQNTEAFF. The CDR3 bases are TGTGCCAGCAGCCCCGAACAGGGGCAGAACACTGAAGCTTTCTTT.

J is TRBJ1-4 and V is TRBV21-1; the listed D gene, TRBD1, was not tested against the DNA. TRBV21-1 is reported as a pseudogene. The CDR3 totals 15 residues. The CDR3 nucleotides read TGTGCCAGCAGCCAAGAGGGATTCAGGGGCGAAAAACTGTTTTTT. Translated, it gives CASSQEGFRGEKLFF.

The chain combines TRBV6-5 with TRBJ2-7, with 9 bases matching TRBD1. The germline V gene has CDR1 MNHEY and CDR2 SVGAGI. The ends lost 6 bases at V and 3 bases at J; junction bases unmatched: 6. This CDR3 comprises 14 residues. DNA for the CDR3: TGTGCCAGCAGCGAGGGACAGGGAATCTACGAGCAGTACTTC. Residues: CASSEGQGIYEQYF.

V is TRBV7-2 and J is TRBJ2-7; 9 nucleotides match TRBD1. The CDR3 is 16 amino acids. V trimming: 2 bases; J trimming: 3 bases; junction bases outside the gene matches: 8. CDR1 SGHTA and CDR2 FQGNSA come from the germline V gene. The CDR3 nucleotides read TGTGCCAGCAGCTTAACCGGGACAGGGTCCATCTACGAGCAGTACTTC. Its translation is CASSLTGTGSIYEQYF.

This chain uses TRBV19 with TRBJ2-7, with TRBD1 identical over 11 bases. V trimming: 9 bases; J trimming: 0 bases; junction bases outside the gene matches: 7. Germline V lookup: CDR1 LNHDA, CDR2 SQIVND (reference sequence). The CDR3 runs to 15 residues. CDR3 nucleotides: TGTGCCAGCAAATCGGGGACAGGGGGCTCCTACGAGCAGTACTTC. Its translation is CASKSGTGGSYEQYF.

This clone was seen just once. The sample holds other DNA sequences that translate to the same CDR3. J is TRBJ1-2 and V is TRBV7-2; 9 bases line up with TRBD1. The germline V gene encodes CDR1 SGHTA and CDR2 FQGNSA. Trimming removed 5 bases from V and 5 bases from J; junction bases left unmatched: 3. The CDR3 totals 13 residues. The CDR3 loop reads CASSLGQGYGYTF. In nucleotides, the CDR3 is TGTGCCAGCAGCCTGGGACAGGGATATGGCTACACCTTC. The whole variable domain, filled in from reference TRBV7-2 and TRBJ1-2, reads GAGVSQSPSNKVTEKGKDVELRCDPISGHTALYWYRQSLGQGLEFLIYFQGNSAPDKSGLPSDRFSAERTGGSVSTLTIQRTQQEDSAVYLCASSLGQGYGYTFGSGTRLTVV.

The chain couples TRBV3-1 (or the pseudogene TRBV3-2) to TRBJ1-1; 7 bases line up with TRBD1. This CDR3 region has 14 residues. The V segment lost 3 bases and the J segment 5 bases; nucleotides outside the gene matches: 6. Germline V gene data show CDR1 as LGHDT and CDR2 as YNNKEL (reference sequence). The CDR3 sequence: CASSHLTGETEAFF. DNA of the CDR3: TGTGCCAGCAGCCATTTAACAGGGGAAACTGAAGCTTTCTTT.